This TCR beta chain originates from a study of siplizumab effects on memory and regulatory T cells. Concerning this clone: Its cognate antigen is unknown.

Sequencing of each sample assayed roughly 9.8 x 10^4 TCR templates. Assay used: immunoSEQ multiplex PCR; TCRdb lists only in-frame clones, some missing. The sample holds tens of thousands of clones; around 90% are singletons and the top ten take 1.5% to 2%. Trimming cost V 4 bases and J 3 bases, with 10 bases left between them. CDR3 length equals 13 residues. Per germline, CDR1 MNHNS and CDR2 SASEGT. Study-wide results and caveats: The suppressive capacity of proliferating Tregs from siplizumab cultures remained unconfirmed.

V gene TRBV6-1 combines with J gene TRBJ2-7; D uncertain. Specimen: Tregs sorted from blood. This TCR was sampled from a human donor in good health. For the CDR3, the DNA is TGTGCCAGCAGTGTCACCCCGGACTACGAGCAGTACTTC. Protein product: CASSVTPDYEQYF.